The rows below give T cell receptor beta chains drawn from one sample of a study of T cell clonotyping in hematopoietic cell transplantation. Produced via immunoSEQ multiplex PCR; TCRdb's table is partial and in-frame only. The repertoire holds 25,000 to 35,000 clones, with around 70% as singletons. Sample: peripheral blood mononuclear cells, taken before stem cell transplant. These receptors were taken from a man in his forties or fifties with myelodysplastic syndrome. Some clones in this sample may be carry-over from other donors' samples. Each CDR3 is given with its conserved first and last residue. The D gene is left open where the match is weak. Size is stated for part of the rows, as once, few or many counts, or as a class when the clone is expanded.

medium-sized,.,TRBJ2-7,TRBV5-6,TGTGCCAGCAGCCTCAGCTCCTACGAGCAGTACTTC,CASSLSSYEQYF
few,.,TRBJ1-2,TRBV30,TGTGCCTGGAGTGTGGCAGCTAACTATGGCTACACCTTC,CAWSVAANYGYTF
few,.,TRBJ2-3,TRBV10-1,TGCGCCAGCAGTGAGCAATCACCCCTAACGCAGTATTTT,CASSEQSPLTQYF
.,.,TRBJ1-2,TRBV30,TGTGCCTGGACGGGGAGTTGGACAAGTAACTATGGCTACACCTTC,CAWTGSWTSNYGYTF
.,TRBD1,TRBJ2-6,TRBV19,TGTGCCAGTAGCTCCCGGGACAGGGCTGGGGCCAACGTCCTGACTTTC,CASSSRDRAGANVLTF
.,.,TRBJ2-5,TRBV9,TGTGCCAGCAGCGAACAACAGGGGAGGGAGACCCAGTACTTC,CASSEQQGRETQYF
.,TRBD1,TRBJ2-7,TRBV6-5,TGTGCCAGCAAAGGACAGGGTGGGGGGTACGAGCAGTACTTC,CASKGQGGGYEQYF
few,.,TRBJ1-2,TRBV2,TGTGCCAGCAGTGAAAGGGGTACGGGAGGCTACACCTTC,CASSERGTGGYTF
.,.,TRBJ2-3,TRBV30,TGTGCCTGTACCACAGGGTCCCAACAAGCAGATACGCAGTATTTT,CACTTGSQQADTQYF
.,.,TRBJ1-2,TRBV6-1,TGTGCCAGCAACCACCTTGGTGGGGGGATGAATGGCTACACCTTC,CASNHLGGGMNGYTF
.,.,TRBJ1-2,TRBV28,TGTGCCAGCAACCCCGGGACGCTAGCTAACTATGGCTACACCTTC,CASNPGTLANYGYTF
.,.,TRBJ2-5,TRBV2,TGTGCCAGCAGCGCCCCGAAGGCAGGGGACTCGGCCCAGTACTTC,CASSAPKAGDSAQYF
.,TRBD1,TRBJ1-1,TRBV7-3,TGTGCCAGCAGCTTAATAGGGGACAGAGCTGAAGCTTTCTTT,CASSLIGDRAEAFF
.,.,TRBJ2-1,TRBV6-5,TGTGCCAGCAGCCGGACCGGGACCCCCAGCAATGAGCAGTTCTTC,CASSRTGTPSNEQFF
once,.,TRBJ2-7,TRBV2,TGTGCCAGCAGCCTCGACCGATACGAGCAGTACTTC,CASSLDRYEQYF
.,.,TRBJ2-3,TRBV28,TGTGCCAGCAGTCTACGTCCCGATACGCAGTATTTT,CASSLRPDTQYF
.,.,TRBJ2-7,TRBV30,TGTGCCTGGAGGGGCGGCTACTACGAGCAGTACTTC,CAWRGGYYEQYF
.,TRBD1,TRBJ1-5,TRBV7-7,TGTGCTAGCAGCTTAACCCCTCCGGGACAGGACAGGGAGCCCCAGCATTTT,CASSLTPPGQDREPQHF
.,.,TRBJ2-7,TRBV28,TGTGCCAGCAGTTTAGGGTACGAGCAGTACTTC,CASSLGYEQYF
few,.,TRBJ1-6,TRBV4-1,TGCGCCAGCAGCCAGTTAGACATGATATCCTATAATTCACCCCTCCACTTT,CASSQLDMISYNSPLHF
few,TRBD1,TRBJ1-6,TRBV30,TGTGCCTGGAGTGCCGGACAGGACAATTCACCCCTCCACTTT,CAWSAGQDNSPLHF
.,TRBD1,TRBJ1-4,TRBV7-2,TGTGCCAGCAGCCCCCCCGGGACAGGCTTTGAAAAACTGTTTTTT,CASSPPGTGFEKLFF
.,.,TRBJ1-4,TRBV29-1,TGCAGCGTTGAAGATCATTGGCAGACAACTAATGAAAAACTGTTTTTT,CSVEDHWQTTNEKLFF
.,.,TRBJ1-4,TRBV28,TGTGCCAGCAGTTTAACTCCCAGGGGCCCTAATGAAAAACTGTTTTTT,CASSLTPRGPNEKLFF
few,.,TRBJ2-1,TRBV6-5,TGTGCCAGCAGTTTCCGGACATCCCCCAACAATGAGCAGTTCTTC,CASSFRTSPNNEQFF
.,TRBD2,TRBJ2-3,TRBV7-2,TGTGCCAGCAGCTTAGTCCCTAGCGGGGGTACGCAGTATTTT,CASSLVPSGGTQYF
.,TRBD2,TRBJ2-2,TRBV6-5,TGTGCCAGCAGGATACTAGCGGCCAACACCGGGGAGCTGTTTTTT,CASRILAANTGELFF
.,.,TRBJ1-1,TRBV30,TGTGCCTGGACCTTCCGGGCTGACACTGAAGCTTTCTTT,CAWTFRADTEAFF
.,.,TRBJ2-2,TRBV9,TGTGCCAGCAGCGACCCTCGGGAGTTCGGGGAGCTGTTTTTT,CASSDPREFGELFF
.,TRBD1,TRBJ1-1,TRBV6-5,TGTGCCAGCAGGAGACAGGGTTCTGTATATGCTTTCTTT,CASRRQGSVYAFF
once,.,TRBJ2-3,TRBV20-1,TGCAGTGCTAGAGATCAAGCGCAGTATTTT,CSARDQAQYF
.,.,TRBJ2-5,TRBV30,TGTGCCTGGAGTGTAGGGGCAGGGGTTCAGGAGACCCAGTACTTC,CAWSVGAGVQETQYF
.,.,TRBJ1-1,TRBV10-3,TGTGCCATCAGTGTCGGGGGGAACACTGAAGCTTTCTTT,CAISVGGNTEAFF
.,.,TRBJ1-4,TRBV30,TGTGCCTGGAGCGTAGGGCACGGTAATGAAAAACTGTTTTTT,CAWSVGHGNEKLFF
.,TRBD1,TRBJ2-2,TRBV5-6,TGTGCCAGCAGCTTAGGCAGGGGGCCGACCGGGGAGCTGTTTTTT,CASSLGRGPTGELFF
.,TRBD1,TRBJ2-7,TRBV5-1,TGCGCCAGCAGCTCGGGACAGGGAGTCGGCGAGCAGTACTTC,CASSSGQGVGEQYF